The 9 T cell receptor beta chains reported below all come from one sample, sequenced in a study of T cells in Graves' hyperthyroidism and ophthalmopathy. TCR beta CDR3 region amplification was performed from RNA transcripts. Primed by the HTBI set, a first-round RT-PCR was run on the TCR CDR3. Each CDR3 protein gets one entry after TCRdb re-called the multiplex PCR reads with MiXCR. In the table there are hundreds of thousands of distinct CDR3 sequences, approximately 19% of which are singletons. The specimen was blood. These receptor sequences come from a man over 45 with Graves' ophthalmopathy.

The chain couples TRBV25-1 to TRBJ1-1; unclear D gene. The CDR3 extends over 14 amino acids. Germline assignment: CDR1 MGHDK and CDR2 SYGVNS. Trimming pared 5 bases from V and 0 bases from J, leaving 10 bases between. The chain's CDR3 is CASSSWGLNTEAFF. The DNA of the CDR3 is TGTGCCAGCAGTTCCTGGGGTCTGAACACTGAAGCTTTCTTT.

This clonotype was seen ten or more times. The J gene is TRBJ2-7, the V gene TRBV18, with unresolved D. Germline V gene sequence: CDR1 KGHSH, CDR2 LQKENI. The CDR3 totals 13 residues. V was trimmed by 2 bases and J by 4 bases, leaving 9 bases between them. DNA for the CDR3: TGTGCCAGCTCACCAAATCCCCAGTACGAGCAGTACTTC. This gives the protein CASSPNPQYEQYF.

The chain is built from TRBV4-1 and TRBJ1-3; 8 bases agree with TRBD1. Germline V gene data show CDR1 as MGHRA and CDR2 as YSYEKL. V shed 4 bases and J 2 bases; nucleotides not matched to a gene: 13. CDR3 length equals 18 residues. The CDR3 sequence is CASSPDRDWAKAGNTIYF. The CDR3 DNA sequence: TGCGCCAGCAGCCCGGACAGGGACTGGGCTAAAGCTGGAAACACCATATATTTT.

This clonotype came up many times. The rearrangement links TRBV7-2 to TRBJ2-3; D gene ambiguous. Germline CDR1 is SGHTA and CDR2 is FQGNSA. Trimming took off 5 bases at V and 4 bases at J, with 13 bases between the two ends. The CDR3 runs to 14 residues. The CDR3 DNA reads TGTGCCAGCAGCCCCCAAGGGATCGCAGATACGCAGTATTTT. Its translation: CASSPQGIADTQYF.

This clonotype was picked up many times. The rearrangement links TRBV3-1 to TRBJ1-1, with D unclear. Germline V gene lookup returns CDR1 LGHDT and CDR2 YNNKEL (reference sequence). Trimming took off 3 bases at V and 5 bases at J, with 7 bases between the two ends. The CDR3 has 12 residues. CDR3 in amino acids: CASSQGWTEAFF. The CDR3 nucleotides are TGTGCCAGCAGCCAGGGGTGGACTGAAGCTTTCTTT.

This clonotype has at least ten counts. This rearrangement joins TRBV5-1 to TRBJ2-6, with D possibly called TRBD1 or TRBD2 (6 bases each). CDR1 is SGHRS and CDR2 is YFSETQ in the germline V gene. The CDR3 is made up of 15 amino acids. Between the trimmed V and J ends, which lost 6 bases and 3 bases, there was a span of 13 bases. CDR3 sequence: CASTPQGGGANVLTF. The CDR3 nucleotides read TGCGCCAGCACCCCACAGGGAGGTGGGGCCAACGTCCTGACTTTC.

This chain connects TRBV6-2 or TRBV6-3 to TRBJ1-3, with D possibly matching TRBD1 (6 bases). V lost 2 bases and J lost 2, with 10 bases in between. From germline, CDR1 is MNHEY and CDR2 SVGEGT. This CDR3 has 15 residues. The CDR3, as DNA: TGTGCCAGCAGTTACAGGGGGGAGGCTGGAAACACCATATATTTT. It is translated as CASSYRGEAGNTIYF.

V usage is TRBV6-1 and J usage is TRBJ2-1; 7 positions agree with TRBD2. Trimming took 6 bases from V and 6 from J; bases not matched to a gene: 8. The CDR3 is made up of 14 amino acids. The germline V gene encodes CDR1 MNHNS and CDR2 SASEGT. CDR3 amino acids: CASRSSGLANEQFF. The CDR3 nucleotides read TGTGCCAGCAGGAGTAGCGGGTTAGCCAATGAGCAGTTCTTC.

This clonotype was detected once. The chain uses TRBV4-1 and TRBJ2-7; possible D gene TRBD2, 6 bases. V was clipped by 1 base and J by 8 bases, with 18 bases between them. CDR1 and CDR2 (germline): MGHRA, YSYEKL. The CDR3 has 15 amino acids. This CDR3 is CASSQGGLTPLKQYF. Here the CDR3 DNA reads TGCGCCAGCAGCCAAGGGGGACTGACCCCGTTGAAGCAGTACTTC.